Sequencing of this T cell receptor beta chain was carried out in a study of blood T cells in healthy people across ages. Then a second PCR, running about 6 to 12 cycles, was carried out with a sample-barcoded 5' primer and a J-beta primer mix. TCRdb reprocessed the 5' RACE reads via MiXCR and lists one record per CDR3 protein. The sample has just over 1 million distinct CDR3 sequences; less than 50% are singletons. The specimen was blood. The sequence was collected from a woman aged 55 to 70 in good health.

The CDR3 coding sequence is TGTGCCAGCAGCAAAGCTGGTATATGGGTGGACAGGCTGTCCTACGAGCAGTACTTC. Amino acid sequence: CASSKAGIWVDRLSYEQYF. The chain links TRBV21-1 to TRBJ2-7; TRBD1, the table's D call, lacks a check against the DNA. TRBV21-1 is recorded as a pseudogene. The CDR3 spans 19 residues.